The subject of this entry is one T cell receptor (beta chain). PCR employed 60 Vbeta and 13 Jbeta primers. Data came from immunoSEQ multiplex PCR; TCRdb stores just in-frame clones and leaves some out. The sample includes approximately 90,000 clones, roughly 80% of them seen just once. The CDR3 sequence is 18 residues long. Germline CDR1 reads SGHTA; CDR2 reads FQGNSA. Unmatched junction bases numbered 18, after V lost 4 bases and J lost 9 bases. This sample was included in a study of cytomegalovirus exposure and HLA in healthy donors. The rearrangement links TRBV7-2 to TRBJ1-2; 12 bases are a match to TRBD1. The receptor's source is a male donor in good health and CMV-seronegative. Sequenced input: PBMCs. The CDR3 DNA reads TGTGCCAGCAGCTATCCCCGGGACAGGGGGCCATGGACCCCCCGCTACACCTTC. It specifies CASSYPRDRGPWTPRYTF.